The T cell receptor beta chain described here comes from a study of cytomegalovirus exposure and HLA in healthy donors. About the research overall: A later analysis reported the 100 to 150 validation repertoires used the same platform as the 550 to 700 first-cohort repertoires.

To note about this clone: Its antigen is not identified.

Study observations and caveats: Diagnosis of cytomegalovirus status made by the classifier reportedly showed high specificity and sensitivity. The dataset shows that most TCR sequences were rare, while some public TCRs occurred in many donors. The listing of 150 to 200 TCR beta chains classed them as cytomegalovirus-associated.

V shed 0 bases and J shed 5 bases, with 11 bases lying between them. Germline CDR1 reads SNHLY; CDR2 reads FYNNEI. The CDR3 runs 14 residues. Assay used: immunoSEQ multiplex PCR; TCRdb lists only in-frame clones, some missing. The repertoire holds 100,000 or so clones, about 85% seen once, with 20% to 25% in the top ten. The sample taken for sequencing was PBMCs. The J gene is TRBJ2-7, the V gene TRBV2; possible D gene TRBD2, 5 bases. The TCR sequence derives from a man between 18 and 29 years old in good health and CMV-seropositive. The CDR3 is CASSEARVVNEQYF. The CDR3 region has the DNA TGTGCCAGCAGTGAAGCGCGGGTGGTAAACGAGCAGTACTTC.